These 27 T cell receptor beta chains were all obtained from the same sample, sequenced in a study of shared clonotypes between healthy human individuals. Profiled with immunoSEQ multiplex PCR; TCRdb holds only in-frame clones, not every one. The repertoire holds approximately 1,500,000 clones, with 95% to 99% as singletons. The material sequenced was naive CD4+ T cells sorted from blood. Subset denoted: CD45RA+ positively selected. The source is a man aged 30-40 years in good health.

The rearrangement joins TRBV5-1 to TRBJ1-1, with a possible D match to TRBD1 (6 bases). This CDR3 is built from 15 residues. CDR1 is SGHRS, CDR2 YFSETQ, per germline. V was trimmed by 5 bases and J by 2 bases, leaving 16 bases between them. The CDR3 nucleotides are TGCGCCAGCAGGAACCAGACAGGAGGAAACACTGAAGCTTTCTTT. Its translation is CASRNQTGGNTEAFF.

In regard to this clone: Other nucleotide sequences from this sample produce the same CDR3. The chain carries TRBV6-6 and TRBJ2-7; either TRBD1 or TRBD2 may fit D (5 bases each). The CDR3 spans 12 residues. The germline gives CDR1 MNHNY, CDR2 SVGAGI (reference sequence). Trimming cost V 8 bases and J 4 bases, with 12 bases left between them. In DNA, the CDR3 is TGTGCCAGCTCTCGGGGCGGATACGAGCAGTACTTC. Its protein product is CASSRGGYEQYF.

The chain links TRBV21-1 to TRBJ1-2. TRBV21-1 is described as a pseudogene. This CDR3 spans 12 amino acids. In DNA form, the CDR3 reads TGTGCCAGCAGCAAAAGGGTCTATGGCTACACCTTC. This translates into CASSKRVYGYTF.

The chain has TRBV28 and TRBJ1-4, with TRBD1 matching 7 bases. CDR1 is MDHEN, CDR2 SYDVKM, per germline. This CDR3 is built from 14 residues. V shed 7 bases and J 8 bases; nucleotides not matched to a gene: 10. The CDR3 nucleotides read TGTGCCAGCACCCCGCAGGGGGTTAAAGAAAAACTGTTTTTT. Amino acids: CASTPQGVKEKLFF. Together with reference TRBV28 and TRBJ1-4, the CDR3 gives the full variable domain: DVKVTQSSRYLVKRTGEKVFLECVQDMDHENMFWYRQDPGLGLRLIYFSYDVKMKEKGDIPEGYSVSREKKERFSLILESASTNQTSMYLCASTPQGVKEKLFFGSGTQLSVL.

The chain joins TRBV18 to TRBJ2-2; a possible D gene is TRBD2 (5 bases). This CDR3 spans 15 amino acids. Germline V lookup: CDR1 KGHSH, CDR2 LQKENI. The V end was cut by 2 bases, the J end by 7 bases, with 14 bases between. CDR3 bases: TGTGCCAGCTCACCATTAGACTATCTCGGCGGGGAGCTGTTTTTT. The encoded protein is CASSPLDYLGGELFF. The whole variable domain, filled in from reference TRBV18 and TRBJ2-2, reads NAGVMQNPRHLVRRRGQEARLRCSPMKGHSHVYWYRQLPEEGLKFMVYLQKENIIDESGMPKERFSAEFPKEGPSILRIQQVVRGDSAAYFCASSPLDYLGGELFFGEGSRLTVL.

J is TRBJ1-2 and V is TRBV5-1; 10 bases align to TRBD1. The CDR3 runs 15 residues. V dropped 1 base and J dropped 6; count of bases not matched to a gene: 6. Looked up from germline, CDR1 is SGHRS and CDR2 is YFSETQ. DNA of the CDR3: TGCGCCAGCAGCTTGCCGACAGGGGGCGTCGATGGCTACACCTTC. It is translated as CASSLPTGGVDGYTF.

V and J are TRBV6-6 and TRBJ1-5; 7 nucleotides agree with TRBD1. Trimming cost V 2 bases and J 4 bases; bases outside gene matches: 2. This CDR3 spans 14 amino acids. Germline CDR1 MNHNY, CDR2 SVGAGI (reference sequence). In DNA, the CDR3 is TGTGCCAGCAGTTACGGGACAGTAAATCAGCCCCAGCATTTT. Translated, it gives CASSYGTVNQPQHF.

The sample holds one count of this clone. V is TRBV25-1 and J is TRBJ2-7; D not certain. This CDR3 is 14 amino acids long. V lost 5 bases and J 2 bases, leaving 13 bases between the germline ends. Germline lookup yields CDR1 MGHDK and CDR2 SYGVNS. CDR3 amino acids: CASSISGPTYEQYF. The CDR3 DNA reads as TGTGCCAGCAGTATCTCCGGTCCGACCTACGAGCAGTACTTC.

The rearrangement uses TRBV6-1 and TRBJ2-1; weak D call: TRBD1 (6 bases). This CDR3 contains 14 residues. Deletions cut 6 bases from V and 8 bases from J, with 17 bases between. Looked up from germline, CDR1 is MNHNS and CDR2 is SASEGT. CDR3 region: CASRSWTARDEQFF. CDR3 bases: TGTGCCAGCAGAAGCTGGACAGCGCGCGATGAGCAGTTCTTC.

CDR3: CASKASGSTDEQYF. CDR3 nucleotide sequence: TGTGCCAGCAAAGCTAGCGGGAGTACGGACGAGCAGTACTTC. This rearrangement joins TRBV2 to TRBJ2-7; TRBD2 aligns across 10 bases. The junction had 8 bases not matched to a gene; V was cut back by 7 bases and J by 5 bases. CDR3 length equals 14 residues. Looked up from germline, CDR1 is SNHLY and CDR2 is FYNNEI.

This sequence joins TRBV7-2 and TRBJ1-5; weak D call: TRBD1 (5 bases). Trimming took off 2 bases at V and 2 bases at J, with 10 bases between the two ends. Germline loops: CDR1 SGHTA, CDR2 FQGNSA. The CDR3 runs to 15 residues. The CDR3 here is CASSLHGGGNQPQHF. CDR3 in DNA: TGTGCCAGCAGCTTACACGGGGGGGGCAATCAGCCCCAGCATTTT.

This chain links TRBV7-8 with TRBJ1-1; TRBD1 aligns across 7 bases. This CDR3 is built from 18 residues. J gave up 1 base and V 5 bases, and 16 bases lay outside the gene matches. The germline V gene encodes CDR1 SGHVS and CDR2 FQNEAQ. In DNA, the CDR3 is TGTGCCAGCAGCCCGAGGGGGCAGATGAGGACCGGGAACACTGAAGCTTTCTTT. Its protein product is CASSPRGQMRTGNTEAFF.

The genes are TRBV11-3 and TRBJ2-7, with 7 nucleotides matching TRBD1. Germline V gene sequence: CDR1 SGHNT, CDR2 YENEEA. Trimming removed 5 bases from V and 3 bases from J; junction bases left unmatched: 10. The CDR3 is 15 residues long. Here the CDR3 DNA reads TGTGCCAGCAGCACAAAAGGGACAGCCCACTACGAGCAGTACTTC. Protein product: CASSTKGTAHYEQYF.

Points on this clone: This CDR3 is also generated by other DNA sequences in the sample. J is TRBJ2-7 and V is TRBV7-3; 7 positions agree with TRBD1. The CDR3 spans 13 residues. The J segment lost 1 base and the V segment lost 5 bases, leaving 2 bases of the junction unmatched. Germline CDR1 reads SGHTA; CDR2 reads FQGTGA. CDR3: CASSPTGSYEQYF. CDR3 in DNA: TGTGCCAGCAGCCCGACAGGGTCCTACGAGCAGTACTTC. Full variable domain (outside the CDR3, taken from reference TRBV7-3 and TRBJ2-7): GAGVSQTPSNKVTEKGKYVELRCDPISGHTALYWYRQSLGQGPEFLIYFQGTGAADDSGLPNDRFFAVRPEGSVSTLKIQRTERGDSAVYLCASSPTGSYEQYFGPGTRLTVT.

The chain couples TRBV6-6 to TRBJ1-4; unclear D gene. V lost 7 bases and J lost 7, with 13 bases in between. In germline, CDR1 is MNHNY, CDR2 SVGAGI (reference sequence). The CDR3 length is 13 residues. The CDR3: CASMDRTSEKLFF. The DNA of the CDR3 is TGTGCCAGCATGGACCGTACAAGTGAAAAACTGTTTTTT.

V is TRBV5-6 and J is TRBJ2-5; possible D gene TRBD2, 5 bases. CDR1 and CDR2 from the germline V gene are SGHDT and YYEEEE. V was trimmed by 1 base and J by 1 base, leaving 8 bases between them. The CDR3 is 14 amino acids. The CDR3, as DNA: TGTGCCAGCAGCTTGAGCGGCAGCCAAGAGACCCAGTACTTC. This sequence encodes CASSLSGSQETQYF.

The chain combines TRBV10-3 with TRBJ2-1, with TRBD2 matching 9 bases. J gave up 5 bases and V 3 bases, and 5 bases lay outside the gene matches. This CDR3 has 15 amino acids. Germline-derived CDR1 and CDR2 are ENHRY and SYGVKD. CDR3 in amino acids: CAISDAGGPDNEQFF. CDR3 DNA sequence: TGTGCCATCAGTGACGCGGGAGGGCCGGACAATGAGCAGTTCTTC.

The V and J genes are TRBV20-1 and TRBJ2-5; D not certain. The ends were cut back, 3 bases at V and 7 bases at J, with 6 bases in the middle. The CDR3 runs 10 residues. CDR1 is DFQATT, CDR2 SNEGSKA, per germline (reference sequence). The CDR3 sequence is CSASNVTQYF. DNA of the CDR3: TGCAGTGCTAGTAATGTGACCCAGTACTTC.

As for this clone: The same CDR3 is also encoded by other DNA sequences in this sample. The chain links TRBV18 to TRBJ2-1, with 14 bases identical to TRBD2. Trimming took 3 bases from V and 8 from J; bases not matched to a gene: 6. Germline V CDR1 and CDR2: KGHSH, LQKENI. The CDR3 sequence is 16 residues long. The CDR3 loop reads CASSPTGTSGRDEQFF. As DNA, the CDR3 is TGTGCCAGCTCACCCACCGGGACTAGCGGGAGAGATGAGCAGTTCTTC.

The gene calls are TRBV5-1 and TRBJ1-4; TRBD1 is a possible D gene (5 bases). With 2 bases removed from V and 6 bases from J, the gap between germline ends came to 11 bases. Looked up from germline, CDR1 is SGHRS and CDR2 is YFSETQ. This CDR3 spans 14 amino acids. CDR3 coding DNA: TGCGCCAGCAGCTTTGCAGGGCTTGATGAAAAACTGTTTTTT. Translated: CASSFAGLDEKLFF.

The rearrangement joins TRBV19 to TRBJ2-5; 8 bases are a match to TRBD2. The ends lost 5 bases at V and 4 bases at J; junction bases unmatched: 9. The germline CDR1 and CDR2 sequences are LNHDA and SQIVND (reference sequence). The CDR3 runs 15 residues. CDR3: CASSPHAGGGETQYF. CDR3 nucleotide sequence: TGTGCCAGTAGTCCCCACGCCGGGGGGGGAGAGACCCAGTACTTC.

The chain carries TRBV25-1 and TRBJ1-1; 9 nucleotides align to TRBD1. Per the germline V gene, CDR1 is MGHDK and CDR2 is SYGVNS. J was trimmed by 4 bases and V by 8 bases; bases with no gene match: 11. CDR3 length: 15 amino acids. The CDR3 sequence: CASSQQGAAITEAFF. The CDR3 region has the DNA TGTGCCAGCTCCCAACAGGGGGCAGCTATCACTGAAGCTTTCTTT.

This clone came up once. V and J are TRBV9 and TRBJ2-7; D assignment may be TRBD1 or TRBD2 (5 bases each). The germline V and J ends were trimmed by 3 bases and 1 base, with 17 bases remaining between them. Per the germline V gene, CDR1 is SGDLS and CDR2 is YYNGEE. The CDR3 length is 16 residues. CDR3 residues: CASSARGDGISYEQYF. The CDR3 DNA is TGTGCCAGCAGCGCTAGGGGAGACGGTATTTCCTACGAGCAGTACTTC.

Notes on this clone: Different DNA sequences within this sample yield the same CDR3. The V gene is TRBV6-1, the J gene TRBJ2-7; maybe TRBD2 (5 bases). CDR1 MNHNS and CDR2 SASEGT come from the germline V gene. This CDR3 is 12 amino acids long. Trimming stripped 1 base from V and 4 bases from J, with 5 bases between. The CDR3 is CASSEGGYEQYF. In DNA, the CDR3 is TGTGCCAGCAGTGAAGGCGGGTACGAGCAGTACTTC.

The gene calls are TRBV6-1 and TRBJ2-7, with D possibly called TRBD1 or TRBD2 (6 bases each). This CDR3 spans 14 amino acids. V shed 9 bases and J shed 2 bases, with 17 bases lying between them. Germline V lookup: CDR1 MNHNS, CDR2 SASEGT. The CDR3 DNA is TGTGCCAGTAATGGTGGGGGGCTGCCCTACGAGCAGTACTTC. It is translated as CASNGGGLPYEQYF.

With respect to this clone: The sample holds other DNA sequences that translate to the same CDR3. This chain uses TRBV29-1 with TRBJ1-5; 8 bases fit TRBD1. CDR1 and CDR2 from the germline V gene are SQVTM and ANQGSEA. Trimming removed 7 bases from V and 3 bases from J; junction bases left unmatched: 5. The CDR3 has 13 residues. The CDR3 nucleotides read TGCAGCGGAGGACAGGGCCTCAATCAGCCCCAGCATTTT. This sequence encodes CSGGQGLNQPQHF. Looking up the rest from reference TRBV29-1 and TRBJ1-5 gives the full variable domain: SAVISQKPSRDICQRGTSLTIQCQVDSQVTMMFWYRQQPGQSLTLIATANQGSEATYESGFVIDKFPISRPNLTFSTLTVSNMSPEDSSIYLCSGGQGLNQPQHFGDGTRLSIL.

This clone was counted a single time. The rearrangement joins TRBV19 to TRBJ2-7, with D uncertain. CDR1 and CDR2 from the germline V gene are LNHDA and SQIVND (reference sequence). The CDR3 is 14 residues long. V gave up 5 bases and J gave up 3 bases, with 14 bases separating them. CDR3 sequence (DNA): TGTGCCAGTAGTCTGTCTCTCCCCAACTACGAGCAGTACTTC. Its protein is CASSLSLPNYEQYF.